The 26 T cell receptor beta chains below all came from one sample that was sequenced in a study of cytomegalovirus exposure and HLA in healthy donors. Vbeta (60) and Jbeta (13) primers were used in the PCR. Libraries were prepared by immunoSEQ multiplex PCR; TCRdb keeps only in-frame clonotypes and omits some of them. The data contain under 150,000 clones, about three quarters of them singletons. The sequencing input was PBMCs. All receptors derive from a woman aged 40 to 49 in good health and CMV-seronegative.

This clone was counted only a few times. The chain uses TRBV27 and TRBJ1-2; no reliable D call. Trimming took 0 bases from V and 4 from J, leaving 12 bases between them. CDR1 and CDR2 (germline): MNHEY, SMNVEV (reference sequence). CDR3 size: 15 residues. CDR3 nucleotides: TGTGCCAGCAGTTTATCGAGAGGGAACGGCTATGGCTACACCTTC. It specifies CASSLSRGNGYGYTF.

The chain couples TRBV7-9 to TRBJ2-3; D is possibly TRBD2 (6 bases). Trimming removed 4 bases from V and 5 bases from J, with 19 bases in between. Germline V gene data show CDR1 as SEHNR and CDR2 as FQNEAQ (reference sequence). CDR3 size: 16 residues. The CDR3 bases are TGTGCCAGCAGCTACCCAACGCTGGCGGGAAAAGATACGCAGTATTTT. Protein sequence: CASSYPTLAGKDTQYF. Complete variable domain (other parts from reference TRBV7-9 and TRBJ2-3): DTGVSQNPRHKITKRGQNVTFRCDPISEHNRLYWYRQTLGQGPEFLTYFQNEAQLEKSRLLSDRFSAERPKGSFSTLEIQRTEQGDSAMYLCASSYPTLAGKDTQYFGPGTRLTVL.

This clone turned up a few times. This rearrangement joins TRBV30 to TRBJ2-7; D unresolved. CDR1 and CDR2 from the germline V gene are GTSNPN and SVGIG (reference sequence). The CDR3 has 17 amino acids. V shed 3 bases and J shed 0 bases, with 21 bases lying between them. The CDR3 DNA reads as TGTGCCTGGAGCGCACCGTTATTCGCGGTGAGCTCCTACGAGCAGTACTTC. Its protein is CAWSAPLFAVSSYEQYF.

The gene calls are TRBV7-9 and TRBJ1-2; 8 nucleotides agree with TRBD1. V lost 5 bases and J lost 0; bases outside the gene matches: 8. The length of the CDR3 is 16 residues. CDR1 and CDR2 (germline): SEHNR, FQNEAQ (reference sequence). The CDR3 sequence: CASSQRGQAANYGYTF. For the CDR3, the DNA is TGTGCCAGCAGCCAAAGGGGACAGGCGGCTAACTATGGCTACACCTTC.

J is TRBJ2-1 and V is TRBV19; 9 bases are shared with TRBD1. Germline V gene lookup returns CDR1 LNHDA and CDR2 SQIVND (reference sequence). The V gene end was trimmed by 2 bases and the J gene end by 9 bases; junction bases not matched to a gene: 11. This CDR3 comprises 16 residues. This chain's CDR3 is CASSITGQGPRGEQFF. CDR3 sequence (DNA): TGTGCCAGTAGTATAACCGGACAGGGGCCCCGGGGTGAGCAGTTCTTC.

The table lists this clone with a few counts. The J gene is TRBJ2-7, the V gene TRBV28; 11 bases agree with TRBD2. Losses at the gene ends were 10 bases for V and 7 bases for J; bases not matched to a gene: 9. Per the germline V gene, CDR1 is MDHEN and CDR2 is SYDVKM. This CDR3 is built from 13 residues. This chain's CDR3 is CATARASGREQYF. The CDR3 DNA reads TGTGCCACGGCACGGGCTAGCGGGAGGGAGCAGTACTTC.

This chain's CDR3 is CASSSTPSGSNEQFF. In DNA, the CDR3 is TGTGCCAGCAGTTCAACCCCTAGCGGGAGCAATGAGCAGTTCTTC. The rearrangement links TRBV28 to TRBJ2-1, with 10 bases aligning to TRBD2. From germline, CDR1 is MDHEN and CDR2 SYDVKM. The CDR3 consists of 15 residues. Trimming took 4 bases from V and 6 from J; bases not matched to a gene: 6.

The genes are TRBV5-1 and TRBJ2-2; TRBD2 aligns across 9 bases. Germline CDR1 SGHRS, CDR2 YFSETQ. J lost 5 bases, V lost 6 bases, and 8 bases had no gene match. The CDR3 is 15 residues long. The CDR3 loop reads CASTPTSGPTGELFF. DNA of the CDR3: TGCGCCAGCACCCCGACTAGCGGTCCTACCGGGGAGCTGTTTTTT.

The chain recombines TRBV9 with TRBJ2-1, with 8 nucleotides matching TRBD1. The CDR3 runs 17 residues. Per the germline V gene, CDR1 is SGDLS and CDR2 is YYNGEE. With 4 bases clipped from V and 7 bases from J, the junction kept 16 bases outside the gene matches. The CDR3 is CASSPPPGQGQWNEQFF. The DNA for the CDR3 is TGTGCCAGCAGCCCCCCGCCTGGACAGGGCCAGTGGAATGAGCAGTTCTTC.

The chain is built from TRBV28 and TRBJ2-2; D possibly corresponds to TRBD1 (6 bases). From germline, CDR1 is MDHEN and CDR2 SYDVKM. This CDR3 is built from 15 residues. V was shortened by 3 bases and J by 1 base, with 9 bases between the two germline ends. This CDR3 reads CASSFETGNTGELFF. CDR3 DNA sequence: TGTGCCAGCAGTTTTGAGACAGGGAACACCGGGGAGCTGTTTTTT.

J is TRBJ1-1 and V is TRBV19, with 8 bases aligning to TRBD1. The trim removed 8 bases at V and 1 base at J, leaving 6 bases unmatched. This CDR3 comprises 14 residues. The germline V gene has CDR1 LNHDA and CDR2 SQIVND (reference sequence). CDR3 residues: CASSRTGTNTEAFF. CDR3 DNA: TGTGCCAGTTCCCGGACAGGGACGAACACTGAAGCTTTCTTT.

The V call is TRBV19, the J call TRBJ2-2; 11 nucleotides align to TRBD1. With V trimmed by 1 base and J by 4 bases, 2 bases remained unmatched. The germline gives CDR1 LNHDA, CDR2 SQIVND (reference sequence). The CDR3 length is 16 residues. CDR3 nucleotides: TGTGCCAGTAGTATAGGGGACAGGGGGATCACCGGGGAGCTGTTTTTT. As protein: CASSIGDRGITGELFF.

A single count supports this clone. The V and J genes are TRBV5-1 and TRBJ1-5; a weak D match, TRBD1 (5 bases). Germline V gene sequence: CDR1 SGHRS, CDR2 YFSETQ. The germline V and J ends were trimmed by 0 bases and 4 bases, with 8 bases remaining between them. CDR3 size: 14 residues. CDR3 sequence: CASSLGQPNQPQHF. CDR3 nucleotides: TGCGCCAGCAGCTTGGGACAGCCAAATCAGCCCCAGCATTTT.

On this clone: The sample contains more than one DNA sequence encoding this CDR3. The chain joins TRBV30 to TRBJ2-7, with D possibly TRBD1 on 5 matching bases. The germline V gene encodes CDR1 GTSNPN and CDR2 SVGIG (reference sequence). This CDR3 has 14 amino acids. V was cut by 2 bases and J by 4 bases, with 15 bases left in between. DNA of the CDR3: TGTGCCTGGAGTCCCCCAGGGTTATTGTACGAGCAGTACTTC. Its translation is CAWSPPGLLYEQYF.

The V call is TRBV10-3, the J call TRBJ2-7, with a possible D match to TRBD2 (6 bases). The germline CDR1 and CDR2 sequences are ENHRY and SYGVKD. This CDR3 has 15 amino acids. V lost 3 bases and J 2 bases, leaving 14 bases between the germline ends. Written as DNA, the CDR3 is TGTGCCATCAGTGAAGTTGGCGGGGCGGCCTACGAGCAGTACTTC. It specifies CAISEVGGAAYEQYF.

This clone was counted only a few times. The V and J genes are TRBV5-1 and TRBJ2-1, with a possible D match to TRBD1 (7 bases). The CDR3 contains 15 residues. The germline CDR1 and CDR2 sequences are SGHRS and YFSETQ. V lost 5 bases and J 1 base, leaving 13 bases between the germline ends. As DNA, the CDR3 is TGCGCCAGCAGTCCGGAGGGGGCATCCTACAATGAGCAGTTCTTC. It yields the protein CASSPEGASYNEQFF.

For the CDR3, the DNA is TGTGCCAGCAGTCTGGGACAGGGGGCACAAATGGCTGCGGCTTTCTTT. It yields the protein CASSLGQGAQMAAAFF. The J gene is TRBJ1-1, the V gene TRBV28; 12 bases line up with TRBD1. The germline gives CDR1 MDHEN, CDR2 SYDVKM. The V and J ends lost 5 bases and 11 bases, in that order; junction bases with no gene match: 15. CDR3 length: 16 amino acids.

This clone was seen more than once but under ten times. V and J are TRBV9 and TRBJ2-2; D not certain. V was pared by 4 bases and J by 6 bases, with 10 bases between. This CDR3 is built from 13 residues. Germline assignment: CDR1 SGDLS and CDR2 YYNGEE. CDR3 residues: CASSPLNAGELFF. The CDR3 coding sequence is TGTGCCAGCAGCCCCCTAAACGCCGGGGAGCTGTTTTTT.

The chain uses TRBV6-1 and TRBJ2-1; TRBD1 aligns across 7 bases. The CDR3 totals 17 residues. The trim removed 0 bases at V and 5 bases at J, leaving 10 bases unmatched. Germline lookup yields CDR1 MNHNS and CDR2 SASEGT. In nucleotides, the CDR3 is TGTGCCAGCAGTGAAGCGGCAGGGGGATATATCCACAATGAGCAGTTCTTC. Translation: CASSEAAGGYIHNEQFF.

This clone was counted once. The genes are TRBV19 and TRBJ2-3; TRBD2 matches 11 bases. J lost 2 bases, V lost 6 bases, and 16 bases had no gene match. The CDR3 is 19 residues long. Germline-derived CDR1 and CDR2 are LNHDA and SQIVND (reference sequence). The CDR3 is CASSPSGLAGGPSTDTQYF. In DNA, the CDR3 is TGTGCCAGTAGCCCTTCAGGGCTAGCGGGAGGACCCTCCACAGATACGCAGTATTTT. The whole variable domain, filled in from reference TRBV19 and TRBJ2-3, reads DGGITQSPKYLFRKEGQNVTLSCEQNLNHDAMYWYRQDPGQGLRLIYYSQIVNDFQKGDIAEGYSVSREKKESFPLTVTSAQKNPTAFYLCASSPSGLAGGPSTDTQYFGPGTRLTVL.

The chain recombines TRBV28 with TRBJ1-1, with 10 bases that match TRBD1. This CDR3 contains 13 residues. The J segment lost 10 bases and the V segment lost 5 bases, leaving 7 bases of the junction unmatched. Germline V CDR1 and CDR2: MDHEN, SYDVKM. The CDR3 sequence: CASSPTGDRGAFF. CDR3 in DNA: TGTGCCAGCAGTCCTACCGGGGACAGGGGAGCTTTCTTT.

This clone was picked up one time. This chain uses TRBV11-2 with TRBJ1-2; TRBD1 aligns across 9 bases. After removal of 3 bases from V and 10 bases from J, the junction contained 12 bases not matched to a gene. Germline V gene lookup returns CDR1 SGHAT and CDR2 FQNNGV. This CDR3 has 15 residues. CDR3 protein: CASSFYKGQGWDYTF. CDR3 in DNA: TGTGCCAGCAGCTTTTACAAGGGACAGGGCTGGGACTACACCTTC.

The chain carries TRBV21-1 and TRBJ2-7; the D call TRBD2 from the table was never checked on the DNA. TRBV21-1 is assigned pseudogene status. This CDR3 has 16 residues. This CDR3 is CASSREDLAGDYEQYF. As DNA, the CDR3 is TGTGCCAGCAGCAGAGAGGACTTGGCGGGAGATTACGAGCAGTACTTC.

V is TRBV30 and J is TRBJ2-7; a possible D gene is TRBD2 (5 bases). The germline V gene encodes CDR1 GTSNPN and CDR2 SVGIG (reference sequence). The CDR3 runs to 12 residues. The V end lost 4 bases, the J end lost 6 bases, and 13 bases lay between the germline ends. In DNA, the CDR3 is TGTGCCTGGATTGCTAGCCTCTCCGAGCAGTACTTC. Residues: CAWIASLSEQYF.

The rearrangement joins TRBV12-5 to TRBJ2-1; TRBD2 agrees at 10 bases. The V gene's germline CDR1 is LGHNT and CDR2 FRNRAP. V lost 7 bases and J lost 8; bases outside the gene matches: 20. CDR3 length: 18 amino acids. CDR3 DNA: TGTGCTAGTGCCTTGGGACTAGCGTACCCTCTGGGTGGAGATGAGCAGTTCTTC. Translating it yields CASALGLAYPLGGDEQFF.

The gene calls are TRBV7-3 and TRBJ2-2, with 8 nucleotides matching TRBD2. The CDR3 spans 14 residues. From germline, CDR1 is SGHTA and CDR2 FQGTGA. V trimming: 4 bases; J trimming: 6 bases; junction bases outside the gene matches: 4. Here the CDR3 DNA reads TGTGCCAGCAGCTCCTCGCGGGAGGCCGGGGAGCTGTTTTTT. Its protein product is CASSSSREAGELFF.